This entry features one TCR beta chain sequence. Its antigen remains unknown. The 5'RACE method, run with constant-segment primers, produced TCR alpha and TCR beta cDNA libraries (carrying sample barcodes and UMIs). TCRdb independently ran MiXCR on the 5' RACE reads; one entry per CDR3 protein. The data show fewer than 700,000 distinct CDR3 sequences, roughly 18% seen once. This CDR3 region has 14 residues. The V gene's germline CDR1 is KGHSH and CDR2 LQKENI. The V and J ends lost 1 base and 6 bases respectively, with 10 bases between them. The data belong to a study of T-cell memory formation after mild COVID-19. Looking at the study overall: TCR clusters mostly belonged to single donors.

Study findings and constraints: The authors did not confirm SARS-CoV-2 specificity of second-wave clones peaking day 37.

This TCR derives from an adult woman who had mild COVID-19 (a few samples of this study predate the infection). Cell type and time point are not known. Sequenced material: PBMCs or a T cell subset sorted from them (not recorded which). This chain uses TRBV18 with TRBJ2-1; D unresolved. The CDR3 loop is CASSPLDSFNEQFF. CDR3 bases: TGTGCCAGCTCACCACTTGATAGCTTCAATGAGCAGTTCTTC.